This T cell receptor beta chain came from a study of T cells in Graves' hyperthyroidism and ophthalmopathy. This clonotype was found a few times. RNA transcripts gave rise to amplified TCR beta CDR3 regions. An initial round of RT-PCR targeting the TCR CDR3 relied on the HTBI primer set. Via MiXCR, TCRdb re-called the multiplex PCR reads, giving one row per CDR3 protein. The sample has about 300,000 distinct CDR3 sequences, approximately 14% seen once. Germline CDR1 is SGHVS and CDR2 is FNYEAQ. The CDR3 runs to 14 residues. The ends were cut back, 5 bases at V and 5 bases at J, with 13 bases in the middle.

Sequenced input: blood. The clonotype was recovered from a woman aged 40 to 50 with Graves' hyperthyroidism. The chain employs TRBV7-6 and TRBJ1-5; possibly TRBD1 for D (5 bases). CDR3: CASSPHGGDQPQHF. In nucleotides, the CDR3 is TGTGCCAGCAGCCCCCACGGGGGGGATCAGCCCCAGCATTTT. Drawing the rest from reference TRBV7-6 and TRBJ1-5, the complete variable domain is GAGVSQSPRYKVTKRGQDVALRCDPISGHVSLYWYRQALGQGPEFLTYFNYEAQQDKSGLPNDRFSAERPEGSISTLTIQRTEQRDSAMYRCASSPHGGDQPQHFGDGTRLSIL.